These 29 T cell receptor beta chains came from one sample sequenced in a study of blood T cells in healthy people across ages. For the second PCR, which ran for about 6 to 11 cycles, a sample-barcoded 5' primer and a J-beta primer mix were used. TCRdb analysed the 5' RACE reads with MiXCR anew, one entry per CDR3 protein. The sample has around 650,000 distinct CDR3 sequences; 32% are singletons. Sequencing was performed on blood. The receptor source for this set is a woman at least 80 years old in good health.

This chain connects TRBV20-1 to TRBJ2-5, with 10 bases fitting TRBD1. The V and J ends lost 3 bases and 5 bases, in that order; junction bases with no gene match: 15. Germline CDR1 and CDR2: DFQATT and SNEGSKA (reference sequence). This CDR3 has 17 residues. The CDR3 is CSASRTGTGVFRETQYF. The CDR3 DNA reads as TGCAGTGCTAGCCGAACCGGGACAGGGGTTTTTAGGGAGACCCAGTACTTC.

This clonotype has just a few counts. The gene calls are TRBV20-1 and TRBJ1-1; D remains unclear. Germline V gene lookup returns CDR1 DFQATT and CDR2 SNEGSKA (reference sequence). The CDR3 has 14 amino acids. The V end was cut by 0 bases, the J end by 3 bases, with 11 bases between. CDR3 sequence reads: CSARDLGKYTEAFF. The CDR3 nucleotides read TGCAGTGCTAGAGATCTTGGGAAGTACACTGAAGCTTTCTTT.

This clonotype was recorded many times. This chain links TRBV6-6 with TRBJ1-2; unclear D gene. Germline V gives CDR1 MNHNY, CDR2 SVGAGI (reference sequence). CDR3 length: 14 residues. Trimming cost V 7 bases and J 8 bases, with 20 bases left between them. CDR3 DNA: TGTGCCAGCATTCAAGAGTTAGGGTCGGGAGGCTACACCTTC. Encoded protein: CASIQELGSGGYTF.

A note on this clonotype: This may be a read error: a much more frequent sequence differs by one nucleotide. The J gene is TRBJ2-5, the V gene TRBV19, with 9 bases fitting TRBD1. The closer fit of TRBJ2-7 to the DNA end suggests the J call may be wrong. Germline values: CDR1 LNHDA, CDR2 SQIVND (reference sequence). The CDR3 covers 16 residues. The CDR3, as DNA: TGTGCCAGTAGTACACCGTCCGGGACAGGGTGTCACGAGCAGTACTTC. Protein product: CASSTPSGTGCHEQYF.

This clonotype occurred many times. The chain couples TRBV6-5 to TRBJ2-7; D is perhaps TRBD1 (6 bases). Germline V CDR1 and CDR2: MNHEY, SVGAGI. The CDR3 length is 14 residues. V shed 4 bases and J shed 3 bases, with 13 bases lying between them. CDR3 amino acids: CASSSPRGSYEQYF. The CDR3 DNA is TGTGCCAGCAGTTCCCCCAGGGGTAGCTACGAGCAGTACTTC.

This chain links TRBV30 with TRBJ2-1; D is perhaps TRBD2 (7 bases). The V end was cut by 6 bases, the J end by 0 bases, with 18 bases between. The CDR3 runs 16 residues. The V gene's germline CDR1 is GTSNPN and CDR2 SVGIG (reference sequence). The CDR3 coding sequence is TGTGCCTGCATAGGGGGGGGCGGTAGCTCCTACAATGAGCAGTTCTTC. Amino acid sequence: CACIGGGGSSYNEQFF.

The chain has TRBV20-1 and TRBJ2-7; D remains unclear. V lost 4 bases, J lost 0 bases, and 19 bases lay in between. CDR1 is DFQATT, CDR2 SNEGSKA, per germline (reference sequence). This CDR3 contains 16 residues. The CDR3 spells CSANGILALSSYEQYF. DNA for the CDR3: TGCAGTGCTAACGGTATCCTCGCCCTCTCCTCCTACGAGCAGTACTTC.

This clonotype was seen once. V usage is TRBV20-1 and J usage is TRBJ2-7; D gene unclear. This CDR3 is 13 amino acids long. The germline CDR1 and CDR2 sequences are DFQATT and SNEGSKA (reference sequence). The V end was cut by 4 bases, the J end by 1 base, with 11 bases between. The CDR3 nucleotides are TGCAGTGCTATGTCACCCAGTTCCTACGAGCAGTACTTC. Its translation: CSAMSPSSYEQYF.

This chain joins TRBV2 and TRBJ1-5; the D is unclear. Germline V gene lookup returns CDR1 SNHLY and CDR2 FYNNEI. The germline V and J ends were trimmed by 4 bases and 3 bases, with 10 bases remaining between them. The CDR3 has 14 amino acids. The CDR3 region is CASSGLGVNQPQHF. In DNA, the CDR3 is TGTGCCAGCAGTGGCCTCGGGGTCAATCAGCCCCAGCATTTT.

This clonotype has ten or more counts. The CDR3 here is CASSEYGDTTGGYTF. In nucleotides, the CDR3 is TGTGCCAGCAGTGAATACGGGGACACCACGGGAGGCTACACCTTC. This chain connects TRBV25-1 to TRBJ1-2, with D possibly matching TRBD1 (6 bases). The CDR3 totals 15 residues. The germline V gene encodes CDR1 MGHDK and CDR2 SYGVNS. V was clipped by 0 bases and J by 8 bases, with 16 bases between them.

This clonotype occurred many times. The chain joins TRBV3-1 to TRBJ2-7; 8 nucleotides line up with TRBD2. After removal of 1 base from V and 5 bases from J, the junction contained 4 bases not matched to a gene. The CDR3 totals 14 residues. From germline, CDR1 is LGHDT and CDR2 YNNKEL (reference sequence). The CDR3 nucleotides are TGTGCCAGCAGCCAAGCCGCTAGCGGGCACGAGCAGTACTTC. It codes for CASSQAASGHEQYF.

In its sample, this clonotype was seen many times. The rearrangement joins TRBV2 to TRBJ2-3; TRBD1 aligns across 7 bases. The CDR3 runs to 13 residues. Trimming removed 3 bases from V and 9 bases from J; junction bases left unmatched: 6. Germline V gives CDR1 SNHLY, CDR2 FYNNEI. CDR3 loop: CASSEADRVTQYF. CDR3 nucleotides: TGTGCCAGCAGTGAGGCCGACAGGGTCACGCAGTATTTT.

V usage is TRBV24-1 and J usage is TRBJ2-1; a weak D match, TRBD2 (5 bases). Trimming removed 1 base from V and 13 bases from J, with 28 bases in between. CDR1 and CDR2 (germline): KGHDR, SFDVKD. The CDR3 is 18 residues long. The CDR3 region is CATSDFSLEVGSFETQFF. The CDR3 DNA sequence: TGTGCCACCAGTGATTTTAGTTTGGAGGTGGGCAGTTTCGAGACCCAGTTCTTC.

The table lists this clonotype with many counts. This chain links TRBV5-5 with TRBJ2-7; D remains ambiguous. Germline V lookup: CDR1 SGHKS, CDR2 YYEKEE (reference sequence). V shed 3 bases and J shed 8 bases, with 12 bases lying between them. The CDR3 is 12 residues long. The CDR3 sequence is CASSSMGKQQYF. CDR3 coding DNA: TGTGCCAGCAGCTCCATGGGCAAACAGCAGTACTTC.

The V and J genes are TRBV18 and TRBJ2-2, with D possibly being TRBD1 (5 bases). In germline, CDR1 is KGHSH, CDR2 LQKENI. The length of the CDR3 is 13 residues. V was pared by 4 bases and J by 4 bases, with 7 bases between. In DNA, the CDR3 is TGTGCCAGCTCACACGACAGCACCGGGGAGCTGTTTTTT. Amino acids: CASSHDSTGELFF. Variable domain in full (rest from reference TRBV18 and TRBJ2-2): NAGVMQNPRHLVRRRGQEARLRCSPMKGHSHVYWYRQLPEEGLKFMVYLQKENIIDESGMPKERFSAEFPKEGPSILRIQQVVRGDSAAYFCASSHDSTGELFFGEGSRLTVL.

With respect to this clonotype: This sequence may be a read error, since a much larger clone differs from it by one base. The rearrangement links TRBV5-6 to TRBJ1-4; 7 bases align to TRBD1. This CDR3 has 14 residues. Germline V lookup: CDR1 SGHDT, CDR2 YYEEEE. CDR3 nucleotide sequence: TGTGCCAGCAGCACCGGGACAGTGAATGAAAAACGGTTTTTT. Translation gives CASSTGTVNEKRFF.

Comments on this clonotype: Possible read error: a much larger clone is one base away. This chain uses TRBV10-3 with TRBJ2-3; 7 bases match TRBD2. CDR3 length equals 14 residues. V dropped 4 bases and J dropped 3; count of bases not matched to a gene: 4. Per germline, CDR1 ENHRY and CDR2 SYGVKD. The chain's CDR3 is CAISGPGGTDTQYF. As DNA, the CDR3 is TGTGCCATCAGTGGCCCCGGGGGGACAGATACGCAGTATTTT.

V and J are TRBV29-1 and TRBJ2-1; TRBD2 agrees at 7 bases. Germline V gene data show CDR1 as SQVTM and CDR2 as ANQGSEA. Trimming took 3 bases from V and 4 from J; bases not matched to a gene: 6. The CDR3 has 14 residues. The CDR3 DNA follows: TGCAGCGTTGAGGCGGGGGACCCTTACAATGAGCAGTTCTTC. Translation: CSVEAGDPYNEQFF.

V gene TRBV5-1 combines with J gene TRBJ2-1; 7 positions agree with TRBD2. From germline, CDR1 is SGHRS and CDR2 YFSETQ. V lost 4 bases, J lost 4 bases, and 8 bases stayed unmatched. The CDR3 sequence is 15 residues long. The chain's CDR3 is CASSPGAGTYNEQFF. The CDR3 DNA reads TGCGCCAGCAGCCCTGGAGCGGGAACTTACAATGAGCAGTTCTTC. Filled out from reference TRBV5-1 and TRBJ2-1, the complete variable domain reads KAGVTQTPRYLIKTRGQQVTLSCSPISGHRSVSWYQQTPGQGLQFLFEYFSETQRNKGNFPGRFSGRQFSNSRSEMNVSTLELGDSALYLCASSPGAGTYNEQFFGPGTRLTVL.

This sequence joins TRBV29-1 and TRBJ1-1; no firm D call. V dropped 7 bases and J dropped 4 bases, with 10 bases sitting between them. This CDR3 is built from 11 residues. Germline V gene data show CDR1 as SQVTM and CDR2 as ANQGSEA. The CDR3 protein is CSAPGTTEAFF. The DNA of the CDR3 is TGCAGCGCCCCTGGAACCACTGAAGCTTTCTTT.

This clonotype was seen many times. The J gene is TRBJ2-4, the V gene TRBV5-4; tentatively, D is TRBD2 (5 bases). The CDR3 has 14 amino acids. Germline V gives CDR1 SGHNT, CDR2 YYREEE (reference sequence). Between the trimmed V and J ends, which lost 2 bases and 9 bases, there was a span of 15 bases. CDR3 nucleotides: TGTGCCAGCAGCTTAGGTAGCGAAAAACTCATTCAGTACTTC. Its protein is CASSLGSEKLIQYF.

As for this clonotype: A much more abundant neighbour one base away suggests this may be a read error. V usage is TRBV7-6 and J usage is TRBJ2-2; weak D call: TRBD2 (5 bases). Germline V lookup: CDR1 SGHVS, CDR2 FNYEAQ. The length of the CDR3 is 14 residues. The CDR3 nucleotides read TGTGCCAGCAGCTTAGCCAGGAACACCGGGGAGCGGTTTTTT. Translating it yields CASSLARNTGERFF.

The chain couples TRBV7-9 to TRBJ2-7; D is uncertain. The V gene lost 5 bases and the J gene lost 5 bases, with 16 bases spanning the gap. There are 14 residues in the CDR3. Germline V gene data show CDR1 as SEHNR and CDR2 as FQNEAQ (reference sequence). This CDR3 reads CASSPGPEFHEQYF. The CDR3 DNA reads as TGTGCCAGCAGCCCCGGACCAGAATTCCACGAGCAGTACTTC.

The V and J genes are TRBV3-1 and TRBJ2-3, with 9 nucleotides matching TRBD2. This CDR3 region has 16 residues. Germline loops: CDR1 LGHDT, CDR2 YNNKEL (reference sequence). Unmatched junction bases numbered 15, after V lost 8 bases and J lost 6 bases. DNA of the CDR3: TGTGCCAGCGGCCTTGCTCCGGGACTAGCAGCGGATACGCAGTATTTT. Its translation is CASGLAPGLAADTQYF.

A few counts support this clonotype. This chain connects TRBV5-1 to TRBJ2-7; either TRBD1 or TRBD2 may supply D (5 bases each). V dropped 2 bases and J dropped 3 bases, with 24 bases sitting between them. The germline CDR1 and CDR2 sequences are SGHRS and YFSETQ. This CDR3 has 18 residues. The CDR3 sequence is CASSLTQTGTAFLYEQYF. The CDR3 coding sequence is TGCGCCAGCAGCTTAACCCAGACCGGGACGGCCTTTCTCTACGAGCAGTACTTC.

At least ten counts were recorded for this clonotype. The chain joins TRBV20-1 to TRBJ2-1; 13 bases map to TRBD2. This CDR3 region has 15 residues. Germline V lookup: CDR1 DFQATT, CDR2 SNEGSKA (reference sequence). Trimming cost V 2 bases and J 10 bases; bases outside gene matches: 8. The CDR3 sequence is CSARRTSGGLGEQFF. The CDR3 DNA sequence: TGCAGTGCTAGAAGGACTAGCGGGGGCTTAGGCGAGCAGTTCTTC.

DNA for the CDR3: TGCAGTGCTAAGAGCGGGAGCGTGGATACGCAGTATTTT. This translates into CSAKSGSVDTQYF. The J gene is TRBJ2-3, the V gene TRBV20-1, with 8 bases identical to TRBD2. Trimming took 4 bases from V and 6 from J; bases not matched to a gene: 6. Germline V lookup: CDR1 DFQATT, CDR2 SNEGSKA (reference sequence). This CDR3 comprises 13 residues.

This clonotype was observed many times. A much larger clone lies a single base off, so this may be a read error. V gene TRBV7-2 combines with J gene TRBJ2-5, with 15 positions matching TRBD2. J gave up 11 bases and V 4 bases, and 17 bases lay outside the gene matches. The CDR3 loop spans 18 amino acids. Germline CDR1 reads SGHTA; CDR2 reads FQGNSA. The CDR3 sequence: CASSYRGGLAGGSNEQYF. In DNA, the CDR3 is TGTGCCAGCAGCTACCGGGGAGGACTAGCGGGGGGGTCCAATGAGCAGTACTTC. The entire variable domain, with the rest obtained from reference TRBV7-2 and TRBJ2-5, is as follows: GAGVSQSPSNKVTEKGKDVELRCDPISGHTALYWYRQSLGQGLEFLIYFQGNSAPDKSGLPSDRFSAERTGGSVSTLTIQRTQQEDSAVYLCASSYRGGLAGGSNEQYFGPGTRLLVL.

The sample holds many counts of this clonotype. The chain has TRBV4-2 and TRBJ2-5, with 8 nucleotides matching TRBD1. This CDR3 contains 16 residues. Germline CDR1 is LGHNA and CDR2 is YNFKEQ. With V trimmed by 0 bases and J by 4 bases, 7 bases remained unmatched. CDR3 in amino acids: CASSQDPTGAGETQYF. CDR3 nucleotide sequence: TGTGCCAGCAGCCAAGACCCGACAGGGGCGGGAGAGACCCAGTACTTC.